This T cell receptor (beta chain) was recovered during a study of OX40 agonist ivuxolimab in advanced cancers. The CDR3 loop spans 16 amino acids. V shed 3 bases and J 2 bases; nucleotides not matched to a gene: 4. Germline V CDR1 and CDR2: LGHNA, YSLEER. The assay was immunoSEQ multiplex PCR, and TCRdb's table has in-frame clones only and misses some. Among 99,000 or so clones listed, 94% were seen once. The rearrangement joins TRBV4-3 to TRBJ2-2, with 9 nucleotides matching TRBD2. The source was CD4+ or CD8+ T cells sorted from blood, collected in a trial of the OX40 agonist ivuxolimab. The sequence derives from an adult with an advanced solid tumor such as melanoma, head and neck, liver or kidney cancer. The CDR3 is CASSHEGLANTGELFF. In DNA form, the CDR3 reads TGCGCCAGCAGCCATGAGGGACTAGCCAACACCGGGGAGCTGTTTTTT.